A selection of T cell receptor beta chains follows, all from one sample in a study of shared clonotypes between healthy human individuals. Profiled with immunoSEQ multiplex PCR; TCRdb holds only in-frame clones, not every one. The sample yields about 510,000 clones, 90% to 97% seen once. The sample consisted of naive CD4+ T cells sorted from blood. These receptors all stem from a woman younger than 45 in good health. Both conserved end residues are part of each CDR3.

j_call v_call cdr3_aa
TRBJ1-4 TRBV18 CASSPRPPATNEKLFF
NA TRBV5-1 CASSQARVPSDEQYF
TRBJ1-1 TRBV27 CASRRRQGADGSTEAFF
TRBJ2-6 TRBV9 CASSRTSGGVLTF
TRBJ1-3 TRBV5-6 CASSLKENTIYF
TRBJ1-5 TRBV28 CATARGRVGNQPQHF
NA TRBV18 CASSPQEGADEQYF
TRBJ2-3 TRBV5-4 CASSFLLADSTDTQYF
TRBJ1-2 TRBV10-3 CAITPLRDRGLGGYTF
TRBJ1-5 TRBV19 CASSMGTGNDQPQHF
TRBJ2-2 TRBV5-1 CASMRQGYTGELFF
TRBJ2-7 TRBV6-1 CASSESPGQRHPKYF
TRBJ2-7 TRBV5-4 CASRVFGNSYEQYF
TRBJ1-1 TRBV18 CASSRGQLNTEAFF
TRBJ2-7 TRBV4-1 CASSQELAAGDYEQYF
TRBJ1-2 TRBV6-5 CASSYTGILDNYGYTF
TRBJ1-3 TRBV10-3 CAISGGESAGNTIYF
TRBJ2-7 TRBV5-1 CASSKDRSLDEQYF
TRBJ2-1 TRBV5-1 CASSSEGSYEQFF
TRBJ2-2 TRBV2 CASSEFSTANTGELFF
TRBJ2-5 TRBV2 CASSGLAGGAQETQYF
TRBJ2-7 TRBV6-1 CASSRLDFYEQYF
TRBJ2-7 TRBV18 CASSPAGQGPHEQYF
TRBJ1-1 TRBV18 CASSPTGTANTEAFF
TRBJ1-3 TRBV19 CATDEGSRNTIYF
TRBJ1-2 TRBV4-2 CASSQDSQGADGYTF
TRBJ1-2 TRBV5-1 CASSLARGQGAYGYTF
TRBJ2-1 TRBV14 CASSPPGSYNEQFF
TRBJ1-6 TRBV28 CASRTGQGGSSPLHF
TRBJ2-5 TRBV2 CASSRTRVSVRRETQYF
TRBJ2-7 TRBV28 CATRQASSYEQYF
TRBJ1-2 TRBV19 CASSSQGRRGYTF
TRBJ2-1 TRBV19 CASRVASAHNEQFF
TRBJ2-3 TRBV28 CASTAGAVDTQYF
TRBJ2-7 TRBV7-2 CASSLLAGDPYEQYF
TRBJ2-7 TRBV5-8 CASSRVGGAFHEQYF
TRBJ2-3 TRBV5-1 CASSLAVGTDTQYF
TRBJ2-5 TRBV13 CASSPRDLGEQYF
TRBJ2-7 TRBV4-1 CASSQEGTPPWEQYF
TRBJ2-1 TRBV7-2 CASSFVQSFYNEQFF
TRBJ2-5 TRBV6-6 CASTHGRAPQETQYF
TRBJ2-1 TRBV7-6 CASRVSGSGNEQFF
TRBJ2-1 TRBV5-1 CASSLAGQSSYNEQFF
TRBJ1-4 TRBV10-3 CAISVPNIWPNEKLFF
TRBJ2-3 TRBV2 CASSASGSTDTQYF
TRBJ2-2 TRBV11-2 CASSLELTNKALLFF
TRBJ1-2 TRBV28 CASRVDGANYGYTF
TRBJ2-3 TRBV5-1 CASSLVSGDTQYF
TRBJ2-7 TRBV5-1 CASSFLGTDRRYEQYF
TRBJ1-1 TRBV27 CASRTQHVGTEAFF
TRBJ1-3 TRBV7-9 CASSAHRAGNTIYF
TRBJ2-3 TRBV6-5 CASSYETSGRDTQYF
TRBJ2-6 TRBV6-1 CATEDGHSGANVLTF
TRBJ1-1 TRBV7-2 CASSIGTVNTEAFF
TRBJ2-1 TRBV4-1 CASSQVAGAAEQFF
TRBJ1-3 TRBV15 CATSRDRLGALPGNTIYF